The 25 T cell receptor beta chains below were found in one sample sequenced in a study of response to subunit inactivated influenza vaccine. TCRdb used MiXCR to reprocess the RT-PCR reads, holding one entry per CDR3 protein. The profile covers around 580,000 distinct CDR3 sequences, with 12% appearing a single time and around 9.6% taken by the ten largest. The sequenced sample was PBMCs from blood, obtained on the day of vaccination. These receptors were collected from a man between 50 and 59 years old who received an inactivated influenza vaccine.

This clonotype came up a few times. The chain links TRBV29-1 to TRBJ2-5; 8 bases agree with TRBD2. CDR1 is SQVTM and CDR2 is ANQGSEA in the germline V gene. The CDR3 is 13 amino acids. With V trimmed by 6 bases and J by 5 bases, 8 bases remained unmatched. The CDR3, as DNA: TGCAGCGTAAAGCGGGGGAGGAAGGAGACCCAGTACTTC. Translated: CSVKRGRKETQYF.

The sample holds a few counts of this clonotype. V is TRBV7-2 and J is TRBJ2-3, with 7 bases aligning to TRBD1. Germline V gene sequence: CDR1 SGHTA, CDR2 FQGNSA. The ends lost 4 bases at V and 6 bases at J; junction bases unmatched: 10. This CDR3 is 15 amino acids long. The CDR3 DNA follows: TGTGCCAGCAGCTCATTCAGGACAGGATCGGATACGCAGTATTTT. This codes for CASSSFRTGSDTQYF.

The genes are TRBV20-1 and TRBJ2-1; D is possibly TRBD2 (5 bases). Between the trimmed V and J ends, which lost 3 bases and 6 bases, there was a span of 12 bases. This CDR3 has 13 amino acids. Germline assignment: CDR1 DFQATT and CDR2 SNEGSKA (reference sequence). The CDR3 reads CSARGKRVNEQFF. The DNA for the CDR3 is TGCAGTGCTAGGGGAAAGAGGGTCAATGAGCAGTTCTTC.

V and J are TRBV7-9 and TRBJ2-5; possible D gene TRBD2, 5 bases. V was trimmed by 2 bases and J by 5 bases, leaving 12 bases between them. The CDR3 has 14 amino acids. The germline CDR1 and CDR2 sequences are SEHNR and FQNEAQ (reference sequence). The CDR3 protein is CASSLMGVRETQYF. The CDR3 DNA sequence: TGTGCCAGCAGCTTAATGGGAGTACGGGAGACCCAGTACTTC.

This clonotype came up a few times. The rearrangement joins TRBV18 to TRBJ2-5, with D possibly TRBD2 on 5 matching bases. There are 17 residues in the CDR3. The V end was cut by 1 base, the J end by 2 bases, with 17 bases between. CDR1 and CDR2 (germline): KGHSH, LQKENI. Here the CDR3 DNA reads TGTGCCAGCTCACCACTGGGAGAAGTTCGGGAACAAGAGACCCAGTACTTC. This gives the protein CASSPLGEVREQETQYF.

The CDR3 loop reads CASSLSPGWNEQFF. The CDR3 coding sequence is TGTGCCAGCAGTTTATCTCCGGGATGGAATGAGCAGTTCTTC. The J gene is TRBJ2-1, the V gene TRBV27, with D possibly TRBD2 on 5 matching bases. There are 14 residues in the CDR3. Germline loops: CDR1 MNHEY, CDR2 SMNVEV (reference sequence). The V end was cut by 0 bases, the J end by 7 bases, with 10 bases between.

This clonotype was seen a few times. The DNA for the CDR3 is TGCAGTGCTAGGGCGGGACAGGGGGCCTACGAGCAGTACTTC. Amino acid sequence: CSARAGQGAYEQYF. The chain joins TRBV20-1 to TRBJ2-7, with 11 bases identical to TRBD1. Looked up from germline, CDR1 is DFQATT and CDR2 is SNEGSKA (reference sequence). Trimming removed 3 bases from V and 2 bases from J; junction bases left unmatched: 3. The CDR3 sequence is 14 residues long.

Written as DNA, the CDR3 is TGCGCCAGCAGCTTGGCCCCCCGAAACGAGCAGTACTTC. Protein sequence: CASSLAPRNEQYF. V is TRBV5-1 and J is TRBJ2-7; D is unclear. The CDR3 has 13 residues. Trimming removed 0 bases at V and 5 bases at J, with 9 bases between. The germline V gene encodes CDR1 SGHRS and CDR2 YFSETQ.

The table lists this clonotype with a few counts. The V gene is TRBV5-1, the J gene TRBJ2-1, with a tentative D call TRBD1 (6 bases). V shed 4 bases and J shed 7 bases, with 18 bases lying between them. The CDR3 runs 15 residues. Germline V gene sequence: CDR1 SGHRS, CDR2 YFSETQ. In DNA, the CDR3 is TGCGCCAGCAGCGGAGGTTGGGGGCCGGATAATGAGCAGTTCTTC. This gives the protein CASSGGWGPDNEQFF.

Notes on this clonotype: A much larger clone differs from this one at a single base, so this may be a read error. The chain uses TRBV5-5 and TRBJ2-1; TRBD2 matches at 8 bases. The CDR3 has 15 residues. The V gene's germline CDR1 is SGHKS and CDR2 YYEKEE (reference sequence). In nucleotides, the CDR3 is TGTGACAGCAGCCCGCTGGCGGGGGGCCCCTCGGAGCAGTTCTTC. It is translated as CDSSPLAGGPSEQFF.

This clonotype was seen a handful of times. The chain has TRBV15 and TRBJ2-2; D gene uncertain. CDR1 LNHNV and CDR2 YYDKDF come from the germline V gene (reference sequence). V dropped 0 bases and J dropped 5 bases, with 7 bases sitting between them. The CDR3 extends over 14 amino acids. CDR3 DNA: TGTGCCACCAGCAGAGATTTAAAAACCGGGGAGCTGTTTTTT. The encoded protein is CATSRDLKTGELFF.

This clonotype has a handful of counts. V and J are TRBV29-1 and TRBJ2-2, with 8 bases fitting TRBD1. With V trimmed by 7 bases and J by 2 bases, 9 bases remained unmatched. Germline V gene sequence: CDR1 SQVTM, CDR2 ANQGSEA. The CDR3 has 15 residues. CDR3 in amino acids: CSAVDRGINTGELFF. DNA for the CDR3: TGCAGCGCTGTAGACAGGGGTATTAACACCGGGGAGCTGTTTTTT.

This clonotype was seen a handful of times. Written as DNA, the CDR3 is TGTGCCAGCAGCTTGAGGCCAGGGTATAGCTACGAGCAGTACTTC. Translation gives CASSLRPGYSYEQYF. The chain links TRBV5-5 to TRBJ2-7; tentatively, D is TRBD1 (5 bases). Germline CDR1 reads SGHKS; CDR2 reads YYEKEE (reference sequence). V was trimmed by 1 base and J by 3 bases, leaving 14 bases between them. There are 15 residues in the CDR3.

This clonotype has more than one count but fewer than ten. The V and J genes are TRBV29-1 and TRBJ1-1; D is unresolved. V gave up 6 bases and J gave up 8 bases, with 13 bases separating them. The CDR3 spans 11 residues. Germline V gene lookup returns CDR1 SQVTM and CDR2 ANQGSEA. CDR3 amino acids: CSVRYTAEAFF. The CDR3, as DNA: TGCAGCGTCCGATACACTGCCGAAGCTTTCTTT.

This clonotype was seen repeatedly, ten times or more. This chain joins TRBV20-1 and TRBJ2-7, with D possibly matching TRBD2 (6 bases). Germline-derived CDR1 and CDR2 are DFQATT and SNEGSKA (reference sequence). Trimming removed 0 bases from V and 5 bases from J, with 20 bases in between. The CDR3 has 16 amino acids. DNA of the CDR3: TGCAGTGCTAGAGATTCTCTACTCGGGAGAGGCAACGAGCAGTACTTC. Protein product: CSARDSLLGRGNEQYF.

This clonotype was detected a few times. J is TRBJ1-2 and V is TRBV5-4, with TRBD1 identical over 11 bases. This CDR3 spans 15 amino acids. After removal of 3 bases from V and 6 bases from J, the junction contained 7 bases not matched to a gene. Germline V gene lookup returns CDR1 SGHNT and CDR2 YYREEE (reference sequence). The chain's CDR3 is CASSSPGQGANGYTF. The CDR3 DNA is TGTGCCAGCAGCTCGCCTGGACAGGGGGCTAATGGCTACACCTTC.

The rearrangement uses TRBV4-1 and TRBJ2-1; TRBD1 agrees at 12 bases. The ends lost 7 bases at V and 6 bases at J; junction bases unmatched: 7. Germline assignment: CDR1 MGHRA and CDR2 YSYEKL. The CDR3 consists of 15 residues. The CDR3 nucleotides read TGCGCCAGCACCCGACCGGGACAGGGGGCCAATGAGCAGTTCTTC. Protein product: CASTRPGQGANEQFF.

This clonotype was seen a few times. The chain uses TRBV10-3 and TRBJ2-1; 16 bases match TRBD2. Germline CDR1 and CDR2: ENHRY and SYGVKD. After removal of 4 bases from V and 7 bases from J, the junction contained 1 base not matched to a gene. There are 15 residues in the CDR3. CDR3 residues: CAISAGLAGGNEQFF. The CDR3 DNA is TGTGCCATCAGTGCGGGACTAGCGGGAGGGAATGAGCAGTTCTTC.

The J gene is TRBJ2-1, the V gene TRBV7-2; D is undetermined. V gave up 7 bases and J gave up 9 bases, with 13 bases separating them. The CDR3 sequence is 12 residues long. The germline gives CDR1 SGHTA, CDR2 FQGNSA. This CDR3 reads CASTRGASEQFF. As DNA, the CDR3 is TGTGCCAGCACCCGAGGAGCGAGTGAGCAGTTCTTC.

J is TRBJ1-5 and V is TRBV7-9; D uncertain. Germline lookup yields CDR1 SEHNR and CDR2 FQNEAQ (reference sequence). This CDR3 is built from 14 residues. Deletions cut 5 bases from V and 3 bases from J, with 11 bases between. CDR3 protein: CASSDDGFNQPQHF. Here the CDR3 DNA reads TGTGCCAGCAGCGACGACGGTTTCAATCAGCCCCAGCATTTT.

This clonotype was observed a handful of times. This chain links TRBV11-2 with TRBJ2-1; 10 bases line up with TRBD2. The CDR3 is made up of 18 amino acids. V lost 2 bases and J lost 2; bases outside the gene matches: 9. CDR1 and CDR2 (germline): SGHAT, FQNNGV. Here the CDR3 reads CASSLLGRTSGAYNEQFF. In nucleotides, the CDR3 is TGTGCCAGCAGCTTACTTGGACGGACTAGCGGAGCCTACAATGAGCAGTTCTTC. The complete variable domain, with remaining parts taken from reference TRBV11-2 and TRBJ2-1, reads EAGVAQSPRYKIIEKRQSVAFWCNPISGHATLYWYQQILGQGPKLLIQFQNNGVVDDSQLPKDRFSAERLKGVDSTLKIQPAKLEDSAVYLCASSLLGRTSGAYNEQFFGPGTRLTVL.

The V call is TRBV5-1, the J call TRBJ2-2; 7 bases line up with TRBD1. In germline, CDR1 is SGHRS, CDR2 YFSETQ. The CDR3 sequence is 15 residues long. Trimming took 6 bases from V and 1 from J; bases not matched to a gene: 6. In nucleotides, the CDR3 is TGCGCCAGCAAGGGCCAGGGGGTGAACACCGGGGAGCTGTTTTTT. Its translation is CASKGQGVNTGELFF. The whole variable domain, filled in from reference TRBV5-1 and TRBJ2-2, reads KAGVTQTPRYLIKTRGQQVTLSCSPISGHRSVSWYQQTPGQGLQFLFEYFSETQRNKGNFPGRFSGRQFSNSRSEMNVSTLELGDSALYLCASKGQGVNTGELFFGEGSRLTVL.

The gene calls are TRBV29-1 and TRBJ1-2, with D unclear. CDR3 length equals 15 residues. CDR1 and CDR2 (germline): SQVTM, ANQGSEA. Trimming took 2 bases from V and 0 from J, leaving 13 bases between them. The CDR3 sequence: CSVETYQPTNYGYTF. The DNA of the CDR3 is TGCAGCGTTGAAACTTACCAGCCCACTAACTATGGCTACACCTTC.

V and J are TRBV28 and TRBJ2-2; D is possibly TRBD2 (7 bases). Trimming took 10 bases from V and 4 from J, leaving 16 bases between them. The CDR3 is made up of 14 amino acids. Germline CDR1 and CDR2: MDHEN and SYDVKM. CDR3: CATWGGQGTGELFF. In DNA, the CDR3 is TGTGCCACCTGGGGGGGGCAGGGCACCGGGGAGCTGTTTTTT.

This clonotype has only a few counts. The V call is TRBV7-8, the J call TRBJ2-6, with 8 bases that match TRBD2. This CDR3 is built from 18 residues. Germline CDR1 SGHVS, CDR2 FQNEAQ. Trimming took 5 bases from V and 4 from J; bases not matched to a gene: 13. The CDR3 nucleotides are TGTGCCAGCAGCCCACCTCGAGGCGGGAGGTCCGGGGCCAACGTCCTGACTTTC. Translation gives CASSPPRGGRSGANVLTF.